This entry lists 9 T cell receptor beta chains sequenced from one sample in a study of lymphopenia after photon versus proton radiotherapy. The table came from immunoSEQ multiplex PCR; TCRdb's copy has only in-frame clones and leaves some out. The sample gives 150,000 to 200,000 clones, approximately 86% of which show up once; around 4.5% is in the top ten. This material consisted of peripheral blood, taken from a patient treated with photon-based radiotherapy. All receptors derive from a man between 50 and 59 years old with gastric cancer.

V gene TRBV18 combines with J gene TRBJ2-1, with 13 bases identical to TRBD2. Trimming took 6 bases from V and 8 from J; bases not matched to a gene: 7. CDR3 length equals 15 residues. Germline CDR1 reads KGHSH; CDR2 reads LQKENI. The DNA for the CDR3 is TGTGCCAGCTCGGCAGGACTAGCGGGAGTCGATGAGCAGTTCTTC. The encoded protein is CASSAGLAGVDEQFF.

In regard to this clone: A read error may produce the germline difference seen at one junction end. This chain joins TRBV19 and TRBJ2-1, with 8 bases lining up with TRBD2. The CDR3 contains 12 residues. Germline V gene data show CDR1 as LNHDA and CDR2 as SQIVND (reference sequence). CDR3 in amino acids: CASNRHSGDRLF. CDR3 in DNA: TGTGCCAGTAACAGACATAGCGGGGACCGGCTCTTC.

V gene TRBV5-1 combines with J gene TRBJ1-4; D gene unclear. Deletions cut 0 bases from V and 2 bases from J, with 11 bases between. Germline-derived CDR1 and CDR2 are SGHRS and YFSETQ. There are 16 residues in the CDR3. CDR3 protein: CASSLGWSGTNEKLFF. CDR3 coding DNA: TGCGCCAGCAGCTTGGGGTGGTCCGGCACTAATGAAAAACTGTTTTTT.

The rearrangement uses TRBV7-2 and TRBJ2-3; D perhaps matches TRBD2 (6 bases). V lost 5 bases and J lost 2, with 17 bases in between. The CDR3 has 16 residues. Germline lookup yields CDR1 SGHTA and CDR2 FQGNSA. The CDR3 DNA follows: TGTGCCAGCAGCCCTCGTCCGACTAGACCCACAGATACGCAGTATTTT. Translated, it gives CASSPRPTRPTDTQYF.

The J gene is TRBJ2-5, the V gene TRBV5-1; 8 nucleotides match TRBD1. After removal of 3 bases from V and 0 bases from J, the junction contained 7 bases not matched to a gene. The CDR3 is made up of 16 amino acids. Germline V lookup: CDR1 SGHRS, CDR2 YFSETQ. CDR3 bases: TGCGCCAGCAGCTCCCTCACAGGGGGTTACCAAGAGACCCAGTACTTC. It translates to CASSSLTGGYQETQYF.

The J gene is TRBJ2-3, the V gene TRBV19; the match to TRBD2 covers 12 bases. J gave up 7 bases and V 3 bases, and 5 bases lay outside the gene matches. The CDR3 consists of 15 residues. Looked up from germline, CDR1 is LNHDA and CDR2 is SQIVND (reference sequence). The CDR3 nucleotides are TGTGCCAGTAGTATGCAACTAGCGGGAGGATATACGCAGTATTTT. This sequence encodes CASSMQLAGGYTQYF.

The chain employs TRBV10-3 and TRBJ1-2; a weak D match, TRBD1 (6 bases). The ends were cut back, 2 bases at V and 6 bases at J, with 7 bases in the middle. Per germline, CDR1 ENHRY and CDR2 SYGVKD. The CDR3 length is 12 residues. The CDR3: CAISERQDGYTF. DNA for the CDR3: TGTGCCATCAGTGAGAGACAGGATGGCTACACCTTC.

This sequence joins TRBV6-5 and TRBJ2-6; D may correspond to TRBD1 or TRBD2 (5 bases each). The CDR3 runs to 15 residues. V was shortened by 2 bases and J by 3 bases, with 8 bases between the two germline ends. Germline-derived CDR1 and CDR2 are MNHEY and SVGAGI. CDR3 amino acids: CASSYGGGGANVLTF. CDR3 in DNA: TGTGCCAGCAGTTACGGGGGTGGTGGGGCCAACGTCCTGACTTTC.

The chain joins TRBV29-1 to TRBJ1-4; D possibly corresponds to TRBD1 (5 bases). The CDR3 consists of 12 residues. In germline, CDR1 is SQVTM, CDR2 ANQGSEA. Trimming took off 5 bases at V and 7 bases at J, with 11 bases between the two ends. The CDR3 bases are TGCAGCGTTCAGGGCGGGGGTGAAAAACTGTTTTTT. It is translated as CSVQGGGEKLFF.